Sequencing of this T cell receptor beta chain was carried out in a study of Ad26.COV2.S vaccination and SARS-CoV-2 variants. Turning to the study itself: Intramuscularly, Ad26.COV2.S was given either once or twice, 56 days apart.

V lost 3 bases and J 4 bases, leaving 10 bases between the germline ends. The CDR3 runs to 14 residues. Germline values: CDR1 WNHNN, CDR2 SYGVQD (reference sequence). Profiled with immunoSEQ multiplex PCR; TCRdb holds only in-frame clones, not every one. Of about 350,000 clones listed, approximately 90% were seen once; the top ten hold roughly 4.8%. The treatment is: around 19 received Ad26.COV2.S at low or high dose, single or two shots; roughly five received placebo; per-sample allocation not given. Vaccine and placebo recipients were sampled on day 63 after the first injection. The chain joins TRBV10-1 to TRBJ1-3; TRBD1 is a possible D gene (6 bases). Material: peripheral blood, obtained in a trial of Ad26.COV2.S vaccine versus placebo. The receptor was derived from a person aged 18-65 years who received the Ad26.COV2.S COVID-19 vaccine or a placebo. The DNA of the CDR3 is TGCGCCAGCAGTGATCCAGGGGACGGAAACACCATATATTTT. Translation: CASSDPGDGNTIYF.